Sequencing of this T cell receptor beta chain was carried out in a study of cytomegalovirus exposure and HLA in healthy donors (dated by TCRdb to about 2017). With respect to the entire study: An earlier analysis of 587 of the donors reported about 260 Gb of sequence data and some 110 million unique TCR beta sequences obtained from 180 million or so T cells. Rather than using new phenotypic data, the later analysis identified candidate immune exposures from TCR beta sequences and from how often those sequences occurred across donors. Among some 400 genotyped donors of the cohort, an average of about 240,000 unique TCR beta nucleotide sequences were sequenced per donor, around 18% of them non-productive. Roughly 5 DR-DQ haplotypes were treated as single units for association and clustering because of strong linkage in the cohort. The T cell repertoires of roughly 660 subjects were profiled by immunosequencing and related to cytomegalovirus serostatus. Approximately 310 gigabases of sequencing data and approximately 93 million unique TCR sequences were included in an early release covering 550 to 650 HLA-typed donors. An earlier analysis of 587 of the donors used high-throughput TCR beta sequencing to judge whether each TCR beta V gene segment behaved as functional or pseudogenic. A later genetic analysis took genome-wide SNP genotypes for 398 of the 666 donors and used that subset as a discovery cohort. To predict cytomegalovirus infection status, the study combined high-throughput TCR immunosequencing, statistical association of individual TCRs with disease status, and machine learning. Of the roughly 430 genotyped donors, about 80% fell in the genetic ancestry cluster associated with self-reported Caucasian donors. Both class I and class II loci were covered by HLA typing, at four-digit resolution. The number of typed donors differed by locus: about 620-640 for A, B, C, DRB1 and DQB1; some 500 for DQA1; fewer than 610 for DPA1; and about 450 for DPB1. A later analysis re-analyzed previously published TCR beta repertoires from hundreds of donors and added high-resolution HLA genotyping to study TCR occurrence patterns. Besides the first cohort of around 670 subjects, a separate validation cohort made up of 120 different subjects was used. Alongside the repertoire data, information on donor age, sex, ethnicity and CMV serostatus was compiled. Every discovery cohort repertoire had been produced on one sequencing platform. The study was designed to test whether signatures of past pathogen exposure could be identified by cataloging public T cell receptors.

Beyond this particular receptor, the publication reports: An earlier analysis of approximately 540 of the donors showed that most TCR beta V segments appeared in productive rearrangements either about 87% or about 30% of the time, which broadly matched IMGT annotations. Most CMV-associated TCR beta chains appeared to be HLA-restricted in a later analysis, and the HLA associations seemed to be driven largely by CMV exposure. Three of the identified cytomegalovirus-associated TCR beta chains were confirmed in vitro to be specific for cytomegalovirus antigens. Because counts were too low, seventeen rarely observed V segments, including chromosome 9 orphons, were excluded from the earlier analysis of several hundred of the donors. In this cohort, only TCR beta chains were sequenced, and detectable features were limited by the absence of alpha or paired-chain data. A later genetic analysis reported fewer N-insertions in productive TCRs among donors in an Asian-associated ancestry cluster than the roughly 650-donor mean. Because HLA typing was unavailable for some donors at each locus, only the typed subset was used in association tests. According to a later analysis, parvovirus B19, influenza, CMV and Epstein-Barr virus appeared linked to several top co-occurrence clusters. A total of fewer than 200 TCR beta chains were listed by the study as associated with cytomegalovirus. According to a later analysis, TCR association rates differed among HLA loci, with DRB1 alleles showing the most associated TCRs and HLA-C alleles showing the fewest. Some IMGT-functional V segments, including TRBV6-2 and TRBV6-3, could not be distinguished by the 87-base-pair reads and were therefore excluded. The authors suggested that the approach could potentially be extended to other disease states and immunological phenotypes. While some public TCRs were present in many individuals, most TCR sequences turned up only very rarely across donors. In a later genetic analysis, a missense DCLRE1C variant was associated with V-gene and J-gene trimming of TCR beta chains, and the association was replicated in an independent cohort. The classifier was reported to diagnose cytomegalovirus status with high specificity and sensitivity in both the original and validation cohorts. In a later analysis, HLA-associated TCR beta chains showed more clonal expansion and lower generation probabilities than non-associated chains that were equally common. A further reported finding was that TCR beta sequences accurately predicted the HLA-A and HLA-B alleles for most subjects in the first cohort. Linkage disequilibrium might explain the correlated functional status among segregating V segments, but an unknown experimental factor could not be ruled out. Specific HLA alleles were associated with 15,000 to 20,000 TCR beta sequences at a false discovery rate of 0.05 in a later analysis. Sequencing depth was assumed to be roughly uniform across donors in the presence/absence analyses, though that assumption may not hold. For the cohort, immune exposure information was limited to CMV serostatus. Strong co-occurrence of HLA alleles, especially DR and DQ, made assigning TCR associations to individual alleles difficult. A group of highly shared sequence variants was considered likely to be a technical artifact of the sequencing pipeline.

As concerns this clone: Its antigen has not been determined. No base qualities exist here, and no much larger clone lies one base off it.

The germline ends are 15 bases apart after V is trimmed by 5 bases and J by 0 bases. The germline V gene encodes CDR1 KGHSH and CDR2 LQKENI. The CDR3 contains 16 residues, cysteine and phenylalanine counted. The retained sequence is limited to the CDR3, 48 bases, with the frame set at the first base. Library prep was done by the immunoSEQ multiplex PCR assay. A mixture of 60 forward primers for TCR Vbeta segments and 13 reverse primers for TCR Jbeta segments was used in the multiplex PCR. A multiplex PCR assay on genomic DNA amplified the CDR3 region of rearranged TCR beta genes. The amplified TCR beta libraries were sequenced on the Illumina HiSeq System as 87-base-pair reads. In the original analysis: In a later analysis, approximately 74 million unique TCR beta chains were counted across the 666 repertoires, and approximately 11 million of these chains were shared by at least two donors. Raw reads were error-corrected and collapsed into unique sequences by a nearest-neighbor algorithm in which closely related sequences were merged to remove PCR and sequencing errors. To assign V, D and J gene segments, CDR3 sequences were aligned to IMGT reference sequences. For a sequence to be retained, a match of at least six nucleotides to both a V gene segment and a J gene segment was required. A rearrangement was called productive if the CDR3 had no stop codons and remained in frame with V and J, and every other rearrangement was called non-productive. Following IMGT convention, CDR3 was defined as the stretch from the second conserved V-encoded cysteine up to the conserved J-encoded phenylalanine. The earlier analysis of approximately 590 of the donors excluded any sequence lacking an unambiguous match to a single V gene segment. An earlier analysis of 587 of the donors classified V segments as functional when productive rearrangements were above 56.7% and as segregating when the standard deviation between donors was above 5%. A statistical classification framework was built to diagnose cytomegalovirus status from the catalog of TCR beta chain sequences. In a later analysis, V and J genes were assigned by comparing TCR nucleotide sequences against IMGT/GENE-DB human TR gene sequences. In a later analysis, CDR3 sequences and most-parsimonious VDJ recombination scenarios were assigned using the TCRdist pipeline. A later analysis defined each TCR beta chain by its CDR3 amino acid sequence plus V-gene family, and excluded reads lacking a unique V-gene family. A later analysis removed several hundred highly shared, low-generation-probability nucleotide sequences to deal with suspected cross-contamination and a sequencing artifact. A later analysis calculated a clonal expansion index for each public chain from normalized within-repertoire ranks of inferred template counts. In a later analysis, generation probabilities were computed using a VDJ recombination model fitted to out-of-frame rearrangements, and the results were checked against IGoR. A later analysis scored TCR-TCR, TCR-HLA and TCR-CMV co-occurrence with hypergeometric tests, applying a repertoire-size bias correction to TCR pairs. False discovery rates were estimated in a later analysis by permuting HLA or CMV assignments 20 times. In a later analysis, co-occurring TCRs were grouped using DBSCAN, and TCRdist sequence similarity was added for clustering within HLA-allele-positive subsets. For co-occurrence clustering, repertoires with fewer than 30,000 or more than 120,000 public chains were excluded, along with four to six repertoires with anomalous nucleotide sharing. In TCRdb, the immuneACCESS table is reduced to in-frame sequences with V and J assigned. These tables do not hold every clone; where another copy was compared, an unresolved V gene accounts for under half, and the others remain unexplained. That table supplies the V and J calls and clone size; D and trimming were determined from the DNA. This sample gives more than 80,000 clones in total; more than 55% of them show up just once. Roughly 2% of the sample is held by the ten biggest clonotypes.

The cohort comprised some 680 healthy bone marrow donors. At the time of sampling, all cohort members were nominally healthy, though unrecorded immune exposures were likely present. Of the 700 or so cohort members, approximately 290 had a positive CMV serostatus and approximately 370 had a negative one, while no CMV serostatus was recorded for the donor. A peripheral blood sample was provided by each donor, and peripheral blood mononuclear cells were used for TCR beta sequencing. The Qiagen DNeasy Blood Extraction Kit was used to extract genomic DNA from the blood cell samples. The sequencing sample was made of PBMCs. The clonotype was recovered from a human donor in good health. This chain joins TRBV18 to TRBJ2-3; matching of 7 bases hints at TRBD2 as the D gene. The nucleotide sequence is TGTGCCAGCTCAAGTTTGGGGGGGCCGAGCACAGATACGCAGTATTTT. This encodes CASSSLGGPSTDTQYF.